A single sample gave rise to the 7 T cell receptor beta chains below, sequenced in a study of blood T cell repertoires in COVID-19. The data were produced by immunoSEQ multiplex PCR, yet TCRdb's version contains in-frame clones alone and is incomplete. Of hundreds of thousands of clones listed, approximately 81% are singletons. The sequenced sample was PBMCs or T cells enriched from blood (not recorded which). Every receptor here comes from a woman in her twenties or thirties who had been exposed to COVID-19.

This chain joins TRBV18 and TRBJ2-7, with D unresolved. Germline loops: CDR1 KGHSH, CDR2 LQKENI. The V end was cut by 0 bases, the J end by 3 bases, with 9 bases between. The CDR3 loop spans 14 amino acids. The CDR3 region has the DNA TGTGCCAGCTCACCACCTCCTCCCTTCTACGAGCAGTACTTC. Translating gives CASSPPPPFYEQYF.

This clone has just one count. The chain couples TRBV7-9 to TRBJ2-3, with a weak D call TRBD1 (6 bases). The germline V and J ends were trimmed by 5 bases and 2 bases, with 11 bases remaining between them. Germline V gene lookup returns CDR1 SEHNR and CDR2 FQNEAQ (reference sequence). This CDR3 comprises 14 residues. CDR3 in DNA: TGTGCCAGCAGCCCGCGGACAGCCACAGATACGCAGTATTTT. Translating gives CASSPRTATDTQYF.

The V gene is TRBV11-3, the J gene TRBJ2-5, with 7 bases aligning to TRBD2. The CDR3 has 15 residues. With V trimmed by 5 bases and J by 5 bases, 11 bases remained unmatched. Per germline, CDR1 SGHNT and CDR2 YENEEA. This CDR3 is CASSRFSGASETQYF. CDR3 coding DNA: TGTGCCAGCAGCCGATTCAGCGGGGCATCGGAGACCCAGTACTTC.

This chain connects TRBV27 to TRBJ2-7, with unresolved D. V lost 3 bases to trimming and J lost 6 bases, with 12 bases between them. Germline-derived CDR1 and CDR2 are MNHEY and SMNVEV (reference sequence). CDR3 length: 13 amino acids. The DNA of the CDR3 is TGTGCCAGCAGTTTCGGCTCGAGGTCCGAGCAGTACTTC. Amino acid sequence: CASSFGSRSEQYF.

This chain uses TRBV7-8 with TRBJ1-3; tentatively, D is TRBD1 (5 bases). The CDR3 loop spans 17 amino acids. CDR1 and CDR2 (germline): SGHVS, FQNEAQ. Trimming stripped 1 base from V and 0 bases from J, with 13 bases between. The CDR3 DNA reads TGTGCCAGCAGCTTAGTAGGGGCAGATCACTCTGGAAACACCATATATTTT. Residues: CASSLVGADHSGNTIYF.

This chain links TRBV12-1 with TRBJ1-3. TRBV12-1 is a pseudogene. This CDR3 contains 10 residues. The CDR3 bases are TGTGCCACAACGCGCAACACCATATATTTT. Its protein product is CATTRNTIYF.

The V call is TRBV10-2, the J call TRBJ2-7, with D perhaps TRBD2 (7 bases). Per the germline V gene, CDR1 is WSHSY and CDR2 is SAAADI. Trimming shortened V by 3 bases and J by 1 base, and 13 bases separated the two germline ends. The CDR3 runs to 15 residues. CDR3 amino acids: CASSDLAGASYEQYF. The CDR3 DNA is TGCGCCAGCAGTGATCTCGCGGGGGCGTCCTACGAGCAGTACTTC.